The clone carrying this TCR beta chain was observed a single time. What it binds is unknown. The data derive from a study of beta chain features in type 1 diabetes. The overall study: Patients looked much like healthy donors when it came to age, gender and cell yields. General observations from the study: Lower insertion and higher deletion counts appeared at VDJ junctions in type 1 diabetes patients. PCR might favor shorter templates, but any such skew would affect patients and controls equally.

This CDR3 is built from 16 residues. V lost 3 bases and J lost 10; bases outside the gene matches: 12. From germline, CDR1 is LGHNA and CDR2 YSLEER. Reverse transcribing all isolated RNA meant expressed TCRB transcripts were sequenced. The protocol was immunoSEQ multiplex PCR, while the TCRdb copy is restricted to in-frame clones and leaves out a portion. The sample holds roughly 300,000 clones, around 15% seen once. The TCR was taken from a man under 40 in good health. This chain connects TRBV4-3 to TRBJ1-4, with 9 nucleotides matching TRBD1. The specimen was central memory CD4+ T cells from blood. This CDR3 reads CASSQEQGAQKGKLFF. CDR3 sequence (DNA): TGCGCCAGCAGCCAGGAACAGGGGGCCCAAAAGGGAAAACTGTTTTTT.